This is a list of T cell receptor beta chains from one sample in a study of beta chain features in type 1 diabetes. The protocol was immunoSEQ multiplex PCR, while the TCRdb copy is restricted to in-frame clones and leaves out a portion. The table includes around 340,000 clones, around 7.6% detected once. The source material was central memory CD4+ T cells from blood. These receptors originate from a woman between 18 and 30 years old in good health. Both conserved end residues are part of each CDR3. The D gene is left open where the match is weak. Size values are once, few and many counts, or a class for expanded clones, and some rows have none.

j_call | v_call | d_call | clone_size | cdr3_aa | cdr3_nt
TRBJ2-7 | TRBV6-5 | NA | NA | CASSYPGLAYEQYF | TGTGCCAGCAGTTACCCGGGACTTGCCTACGAGCAGTACTTC
TRBJ2-7 | TRBV4-3 | TRBD1 | NA | CASSQLAPTGGNSYEQYF | TGCGCCAGCAGCCAACTTGCCCCCACAGGGGGCAACTCCTACGAGCAGTACTTC
TRBJ2-4 | TRBV7-2 | NA | few | CASSSAGTLRNIQYF | TGTGCCAGCAGCTCCGCCGGGACCCTTCGAAACATTCAGTACTTC
TRBJ2-5 | TRBV5-5 | TRBD1 | few | CASSLGDSKETQYF | TGTGCCAGCAGCTTGGGGGACAGCAAAGAGACCCAGTACTTC
TRBJ2-3 | TRBV27 | TRBD2 | few | CASRKRGGLANNPGTDTQYF | TGTGCCAGCAGAAAAAGAGGGGGACTAGCGAACAACCCTGGCACAGATACGCAGTATTTT
TRBJ2-5 | TRBV6-5 | TRBD1 | NA | CASSRPGQAQETQYF | TGTGCCAGCAGTCGACCGGGACAGGCACAAGAGACCCAGTACTTC
TRBJ2-5 | TRBV19 | TRBD1 | NA | CASRDRANQETQYF | TGTGCCAGTAGAGACAGGGCCAACCAAGAGACCCAGTACTTC
TRBJ2-2 | TRBV5-1 | TRBD2 | NA | CASNSAGGPNTGELFF | TGCGCCAGCAACTCAGCGGGAGGACCGAACACCGGGGAGCTGTTTTTT
TRBJ2-1 | TRBV10-3 | TRBD2 | few | CAISEPRLAGELYNEQFF | TGTGCCATCAGTGAGCCGCGACTAGCGGGAGAGCTTTACAATGAGCAGTTCTTC
TRBJ1-3 | TRBV6-5 | NA | NA | CASGSVGNTIYF | TGTGCCAGCGGGAGTGTTGGAAACACCATATATTTT
TRBJ2-4 | TRBV11-3 | NA | NA | CASSSRVLAKNIQYF | TGTGCCAGCAGCTCGCGGGTTTTAGCCAAAAACATTCAGTACTTC
TRBJ1-2 | TRBV6-5 | NA | NA | CASSYKGRNYGYTF | TGTGCCAGCAGTTATAAAGGGAGAAACTATGGCTACACCTTC
TRBJ2-2 | TRBV14 | NA | few | CASSQASAGELFF | TGTGCCAGCAGCCAAGCTTCGGCCGGGGAGCTGTTTTTT
TRBJ2-5 | TRBV7-2 | NA | NA | CASSLGRGQGGFETQYF | TGTGCCAGCAGCTTGGGACGCGGACAGGGAGGGTTCGAGACCCAGTACTTC
TRBJ2-2 | TRBV7-3 | NA | NA | CASSFQGHPAGELFF | TGTGCCAGCAGCTTCCAGGGACACCCGGCCGGGGAGCTGTTTTTT
TRBJ2-1 | TRBV4-1 | NA | few | CASSQDLVLGVNEQFF | TGCGCCAGCAGCCAAGATCTTGTACTAGGCGTTAATGAGCAGTTCTTC
TRBJ1-5 | TRBV28 | TRBD1 | few | CASRSRQGLEPQHF | TGTGCCAGCAGATCCAGACAGGGCCTGGAGCCCCAGCATTTT
TRBJ2-2 | TRBV2 | NA | few | CASRSRGSFTGELFF | TGTGCCAGCAGGTCCCGGGGGAGTTTCACCGGGGAGCTGTTTTTT
TRBJ2-1 | TRBV7-3 | TRBD2 | NA | CASSLSGGRPLGEQFF | TGTGCCAGCAGCTTATCCGGCGGGAGGCCCCTGGGAGAGCAGTTCTTC